This is a list of T cell receptor beta chains from one sample in a study of blood T cell repertoires in COVID-19. Sequencing was performed with immunoSEQ multiplex PCR; in TCRdb, only in-frame clones are kept and a portion is missing. The sample holds approximately 200,000 clones, almost 85% seen once. Sample: peripheral blood. The receptors shown here come from a human donor with acute or convalescent COVID-19. The donor label of this sample is uncertain. Both conserved end residues are part of each CDR3. Rows give clone size only sometimes, using once, few, many, or a class for an expanded clone.

clone_size: .; v_call: TRBV27; j_call: TRBJ2-2; cdr3_aa: CASSPYRQGHTGELFF
clone_size: few; v_call: TRBV30; j_call: TRBJ1-5; cdr3_aa: CAWSAGSNQPQHF
clone_size: .; v_call: TRBV27; j_call: TRBJ1-4; cdr3_aa: CASSLSRGEKLFF
clone_size: .; v_call: TRBV10-3; j_call: TRBJ1-3; cdr3_aa: CAITEEPSGNTIYF
clone_size: few; v_call: TRBV29-1; j_call: TRBJ2-5; cdr3_aa: CSVQTGGETQYF
clone_size: .; v_call: TRBV3-1/TRBV3-2; j_call: TRBJ1-3; cdr3_aa: CASSQESQSNKGGNTIYF
clone_size: .; v_call: TRBV7-2; j_call: TRBJ2-2; cdr3_aa: CASRRRGGDQAGELFF
clone_size: .; v_call: TRBV5-1; j_call: TRBJ1-1; cdr3_aa: CASRYDITPEAFF
clone_size: .; v_call: TRBV18; j_call: TRBJ2-7; cdr3_aa: CASSLSGTNSYEQYF
clone_size: .; v_call: TRBV27; j_call: TRBJ2-7; cdr3_aa: CASSLSSLGAYEQYF
clone_size: .; v_call: TRBV6-1; j_call: TRBJ2-1; cdr3_aa: CASSERLAGDRSYNEQFF
clone_size: few; v_call: TRBV7-3; j_call: TRBJ1-1; cdr3_aa: CASSRTGGERSFF
clone_size: .; v_call: TRBV7-9; j_call: TRBJ1-1; cdr3_aa: CASTPEGVSLPMNTEAFF
clone_size: .; v_call: TRBV5-1; j_call: TRBJ1-6; cdr3_aa: CASSKETGVNSPLHF
clone_size: many; v_call: TRBV6-2/TRBV6-3; j_call: TRBJ1-1; cdr3_aa: CASSFKGGGEAFF
clone_size: .; v_call: TRBV18; j_call: TRBJ2-5; cdr3_aa: CASSPPSGVGLETQYF
clone_size: .; v_call: TRBV30; j_call: TRBJ1-6; cdr3_aa: CAWASGPNSPLHF
clone_size: .; v_call: TRBV7-3; j_call: TRBJ2-3; cdr3_aa: CASSLIGLAGRSDTQYF
clone_size: .; v_call: TRBV5-1; j_call: TRBJ2-2; cdr3_aa: CASNPGQTNTGELFF
clone_size: .; v_call: TRBV30; j_call: TRBJ1-2; cdr3_aa: CAWSGSSLRDSHYGYTF
clone_size: few; v_call: TRBV18; j_call: TRBJ2-7; cdr3_aa: CASSPLGPGGVEQYF
clone_size: .; v_call: TRBV5-6; j_call: TRBJ2-7; cdr3_aa: CASSSTPARSKYEQYF
clone_size: .; v_call: TRBV28; j_call: TRBJ1-5; cdr3_aa: CASSTGGRQPQHF
clone_size: .; v_call: TRBV5-1; j_call: TRBJ1-1; cdr3_aa: CASSLEGPTMEAFF
clone_size: .; v_call: TRBV30; j_call: TRBJ1-5; cdr3_aa: CAWSRQGPNYSNQPQHF
clone_size: .; v_call: TRBV5-1; j_call: TRBJ2-6; cdr3_aa: CASSLSAGFSGANVLTF
clone_size: .; v_call: TRBV19; j_call: TRBJ2-1; cdr3_aa: CASSQTSAGSSYNEQFF
clone_size: .; v_call: TRBV18; j_call: TRBJ1-4; cdr3_aa: CASSLGQGGNEKLFF
clone_size: .; v_call: TRBV21-1; j_call: TRBJ2-5; cdr3_aa: CASSPETQYF